This T cell receptor (beta chain) was obtained from a study of cytomegalovirus exposure and HLA in healthy donors. Primers included in the PCR were 60 Vbeta and 13 Jbeta primers. Repertoires were generated with immunoSEQ multiplex PCR, while TCRdb's copy carries only in-frame clones and drops some. Here the sample spans 110,000 to 150,000 clones, 60% to 80% being singletons. Broader study findings: Equally common other TCR beta chains were less clonally expanded than HLA-associated ones, a later analysis found. Reportedly, cytomegalovirus status was diagnosed with high sensitivity and specificity.

As concerns this clone: The antigen remains undetermined.

The CDR3 consists of 14 residues. The germline V gene encodes CDR1 LNHNV and CDR2 YYDKDF (reference sequence). V was clipped by 4 bases and J by 2 bases, with 12 bases between them. Sample: PBMCs. The receptor was isolated from a man between 18 and 29 years old in good health and CMV-seronegative. This chain connects TRBV15 to TRBJ2-7, with D tentatively TRBD2 (6 bases). The CDR3 DNA reads as TGTGCCACCAGCAAGGGGACTGTTGCCTACGAGCAGTACTTC. It is translated as CATSKGTVAYEQYF.